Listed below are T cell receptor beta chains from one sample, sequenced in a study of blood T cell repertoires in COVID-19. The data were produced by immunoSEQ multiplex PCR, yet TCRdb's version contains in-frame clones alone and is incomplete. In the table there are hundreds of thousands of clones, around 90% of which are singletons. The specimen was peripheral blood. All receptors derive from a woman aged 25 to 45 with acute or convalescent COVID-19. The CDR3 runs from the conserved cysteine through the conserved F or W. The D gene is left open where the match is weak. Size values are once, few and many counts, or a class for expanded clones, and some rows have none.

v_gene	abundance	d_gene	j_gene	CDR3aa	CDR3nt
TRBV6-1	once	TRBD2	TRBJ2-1	CASSEAGLARSSYNEQFF	TGTGCCAGCAGTGAAGCAGGACTAGCGAGAAGCTCCTACAATGAGCAGTTCTTC
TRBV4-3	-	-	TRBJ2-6	CASSRSSGANVLTF	TGCGCCAGCAGCAGGAGCTCTGGGGCCAACGTCCTGACTTTC
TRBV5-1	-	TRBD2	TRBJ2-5	CASSAGLAGGIWAQETQYF	TGCGCCAGCAGCGCCGGACTAGCGGGAGGTATTTGGGCCCAAGAGACCCAGTACTTC
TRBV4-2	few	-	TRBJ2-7	CASSQDWIARNEQYF	TGTGCCAGCAGCCAAGATTGGATCGCTAGGAACGAGCAGTACTTC
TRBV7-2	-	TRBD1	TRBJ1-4	CASSLDRGGEKLFF	TGTGCCAGCAGCTTAGACAGGGGGGGGGAAAAACTGTTTTTT
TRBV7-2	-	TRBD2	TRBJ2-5	CASSLGPGGGETQYF	TGTGCCAGCAGCTTAGGACCCGGCGGGGGAGAGACCCAGTACTTC
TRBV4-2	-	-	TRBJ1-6	CASSQENRALNSPLHF	TGTGCCAGCAGCCAAGAGAACAGGGCCTTAAATTCACCCCTCCACTTT
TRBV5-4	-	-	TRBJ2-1	CASSRRGEQFF	TGTGCCAGCAGCAGGAGGGGTGAGCAGTTCTTC
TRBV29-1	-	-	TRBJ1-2	CSALGGPYGYTF	TGCAGCGCGTTGGGGGGACCCTATGGCTACACCTTC
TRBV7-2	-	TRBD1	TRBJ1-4	CASTYRGPNEKLFF	TGTGCCAGCACTTACAGGGGGCCCAATGAAAAACTGTTTTTT
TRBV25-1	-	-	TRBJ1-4	CASSEPGIYEKLFF	TGTGCCAGCAGTGAACCAGGGATCTATGAAAAACTGTTTTTT
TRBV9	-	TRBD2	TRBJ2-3	CASSVRPTSGRANYQDTQYF	TGTGCCAGCAGCGTACGACCGACTAGCGGGAGGGCCAATTATCAAGATACGCAGTATTTT
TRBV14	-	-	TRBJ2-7	CASSHRGSATSYEQYF	TGTGCCAGCAGCCACCGCGGCTCCGCTACCTCCTACGAGCAGTACTTC
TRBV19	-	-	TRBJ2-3	CASSIGQVPSTDTQYF	TGTGCCAGTAGTATAGGACAGGTCCCTAGCACAGATACGCAGTATTTT
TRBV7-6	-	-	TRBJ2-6	CATGALSGANVLTF	TGTGCCACTGGAGCGCTCTCTGGGGCCAACGTCCTGACTTTC
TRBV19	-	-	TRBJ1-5	CASSLGPNQPQHF	TGTGCCAGTAGTTTGGGCCCGAATCAGCCCCAGCATTTT
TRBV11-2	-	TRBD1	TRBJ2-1	CASSAPGQGNYNEQFF	TGTGCCAGCAGCGCCCCGGGACAGGGAAACTACAATGAGCAGTTCTTC
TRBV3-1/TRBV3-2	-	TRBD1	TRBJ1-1	CASSHLRGKGTEAFF	TGTGCCAGCAGCCATCTCAGGGGGAAGGGCACTGAAGCTTTCTTT
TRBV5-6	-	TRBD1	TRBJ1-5	CASSLGQGASQPQHF	TGTGCCAGCAGCTTAGGCCAGGGGGCGAGTCAGCCCCAGCATTTT
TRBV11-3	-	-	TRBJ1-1	CASSFKWNTEAFF	TGTGCCAGCAGCTTTAAATGGAACACTGAAGCTTTCTTT
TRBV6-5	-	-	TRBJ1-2	CASNRGSGFYGYTF	TGTGCCAGCAACCGGGGGTCAGGTTTTTATGGCTACACCTTC
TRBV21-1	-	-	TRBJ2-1	CASSKLGGFLEQFF	TGTGCCAGCAGCAAACTTGGGGGCTTTTTGGAGCAGTTCTTC
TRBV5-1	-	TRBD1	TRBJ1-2	CASSGGQGSYGYTF	TGCGCCAGCAGCGGAGGACAGGGGAGCTATGGCTACACCTTC
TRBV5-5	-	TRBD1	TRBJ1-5	CASSLGVDRVRTGNQPQHF	TGTGCCAGCAGCTTGGGGGTGGACAGGGTGAGAACCGGCAATCAGCCCCAGCATTTT
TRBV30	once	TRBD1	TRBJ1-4	CAWSLIGTATNEKLFF	TGTGCCTGGAGCCTCATTGGGACAGCAACTAATGAAAAACTGTTTTTT
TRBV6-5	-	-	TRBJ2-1	CASSYSTLNEQFF	TGTGCCAGCAGTTACTCGACACTCAATGAGCAGTTCTTC
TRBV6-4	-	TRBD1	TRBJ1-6	CASSIPRDRGFNSPLHF	TGTGCCAGCAGCATTCCCCGGGACAGGGGTTTTAATTCACCCCTCCACTTT
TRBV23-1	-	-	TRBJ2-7	CASSRQEGRHEQYF	TGCGCCAGCAGTCGACAGGAAGGACGCCACGAGCAGTACTTC
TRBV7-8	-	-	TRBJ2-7	CASTVGIAYEQYF	TGTGCCAGCACCGTGGGTATAGCTTACGAGCAGTACTTC
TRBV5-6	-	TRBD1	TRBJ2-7	CASSMGQGTNELGYEQYF	TGTGCCAGCAGCATGGGACAGGGGACTAATGAGCTGGGGTACGAGCAGTACTTC
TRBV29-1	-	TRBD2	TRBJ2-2	CSVSREGLTGELFF	TGCAGCGTATCTCGGGAGGGCCTGACCGGGGAGCTGTTTTTT
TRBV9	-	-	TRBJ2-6	CASSPEEGYGANVLTF	TGTGCCAGCAGCCCGGAGGAGGGATATGGGGCCAACGTCCTGACTTTC
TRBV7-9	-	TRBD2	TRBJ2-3	CASSLAIGGSRADTQYF	TGTGCCAGCAGCTTAGCTATTGGCGGGAGTCGAGCAGATACGCAGTATTTT
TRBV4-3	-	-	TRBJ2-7	CASSQDNRDVHEQYF	TGCGCCAGCAGCCAAGACAACAGGGATGTACACGAGCAGTACTTC
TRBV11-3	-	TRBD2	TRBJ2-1	CASSPGLASNEQFF	TGTGCCAGCAGCCCCGGACTAGCGAGCAATGAGCAGTTCTTC
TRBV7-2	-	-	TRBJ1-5	CASSFGGQVGQPQHF	TGTGCCAGCAGCTTCGGGGGTCAGGTCGGACAGCCCCAGCATTTT
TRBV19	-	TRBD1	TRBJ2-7	CASCTGTGPYEQYF	TGTGCCAGTTGTACCGGGACAGGTCCCTACGAGCAGTACTTC
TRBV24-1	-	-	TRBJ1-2	CATNGEYGYTF	TGTGCCACCAACGGAGAATATGGCTACACCTTC
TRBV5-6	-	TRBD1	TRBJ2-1	CASSLARGMEFF	TGTGCCAGCAGCTTGGCCAGGGGGATGGAGTTCTTC
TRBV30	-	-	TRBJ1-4	CAWSPTSTNEKLFF	TGTGCCTGGAGTCCGACATCAACTAATGAAAAACTGTTTTTT
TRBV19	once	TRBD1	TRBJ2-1	CASSQGTTQGEQFF	TGTGCCAGCTCACAGGGGACGACCCAGGGTGAGCAGTTCTTC
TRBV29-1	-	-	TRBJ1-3	CSVEGLWASSGNTIYF	TGCAGCGTTGAAGGCCTTTGGGCAAGCTCTGGAAACACCATATATTTT
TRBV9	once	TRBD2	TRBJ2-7	CASSVEAGAFGEQYF	TGTGCCAGCAGCGTAGAAGCGGGAGCGTTCGGCGAGCAGTACTTC
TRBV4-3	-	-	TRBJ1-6	CASSTADRTNSPLHF	TGCGCCAGCAGCACAGCTGACAGGACTAATTCACCCCTCCACTTT
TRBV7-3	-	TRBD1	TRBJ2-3	CASSSGGNTQYF	TGTGCCAGCAGCTCAGGGGGAAATACGCAGTATTTT
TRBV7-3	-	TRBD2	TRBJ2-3	CASSSGRTSGRADTQYF	TGTGCCAGCAGCTCAGGGAGGACTAGCGGGAGGGCAGATACGCAGTATTTT
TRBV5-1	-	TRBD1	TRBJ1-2	CASSSLDRKANYGYTF	TGCGCCAGCAGCTCCTTGGACAGGAAGGCTAACTATGGCTACACCTTC
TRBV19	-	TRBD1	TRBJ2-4	CASSRNWGQTLKPKNIQYF	TGTGCCAGTAGTAGAAACTGGGGACAGACTCTAAAACCCAAAAACATTCAGTACTTC
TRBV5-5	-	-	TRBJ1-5	CASSLDPGYQPQHF	TGTGCCAGCAGCTTGGACCCAGGGTATCAGCCCCAGCATTTT
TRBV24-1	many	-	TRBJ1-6	CATSDFDGSPLHF	TGTGCCACCAGTGATTTCGACGGGTCACCCCTCCACTTT
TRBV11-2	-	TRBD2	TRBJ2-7	CASSSRTREKDEQYF	TGTGCCAGCAGCTCCCGGACTAGGGAAAAGGACGAGCAGTACTTC
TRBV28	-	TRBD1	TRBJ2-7	CASSLPRGQASYEQYF	TGTGCCAGCAGTCTACCTAGGGGACAGGCCTCCTACGAGCAGTACTTC